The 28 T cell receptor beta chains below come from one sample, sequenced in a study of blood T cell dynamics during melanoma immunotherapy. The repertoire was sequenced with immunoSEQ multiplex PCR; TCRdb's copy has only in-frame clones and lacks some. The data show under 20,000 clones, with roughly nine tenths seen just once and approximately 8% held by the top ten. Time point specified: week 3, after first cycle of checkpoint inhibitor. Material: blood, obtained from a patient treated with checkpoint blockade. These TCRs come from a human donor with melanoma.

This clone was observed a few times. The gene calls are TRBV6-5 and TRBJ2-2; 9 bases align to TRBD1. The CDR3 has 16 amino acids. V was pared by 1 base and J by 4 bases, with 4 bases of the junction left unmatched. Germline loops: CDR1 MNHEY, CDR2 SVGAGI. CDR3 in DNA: TGTGCCAGCAGTTACTTCCAGGACAGGGGCACCGGGGAGCTGTTTTTT. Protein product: CASSYFQDRGTGELFF.

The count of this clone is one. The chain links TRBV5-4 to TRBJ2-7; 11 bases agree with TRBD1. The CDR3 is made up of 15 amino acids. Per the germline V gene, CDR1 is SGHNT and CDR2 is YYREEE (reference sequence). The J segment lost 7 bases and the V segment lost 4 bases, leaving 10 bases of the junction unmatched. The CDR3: CASSTRDRGGREQYF. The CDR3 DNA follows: TGTGCCAGCAGCACCCGGGACAGGGGGGGGAGGGAGCAGTACTTC.

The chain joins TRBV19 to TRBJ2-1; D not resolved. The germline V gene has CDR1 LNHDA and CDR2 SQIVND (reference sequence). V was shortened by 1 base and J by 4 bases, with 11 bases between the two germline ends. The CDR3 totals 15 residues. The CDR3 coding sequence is TGTGCCAGTAGTATAGTAATGGGCCCTTACAATGAGCAGTTCTTC. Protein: CASSIVMGPYNEQFF.

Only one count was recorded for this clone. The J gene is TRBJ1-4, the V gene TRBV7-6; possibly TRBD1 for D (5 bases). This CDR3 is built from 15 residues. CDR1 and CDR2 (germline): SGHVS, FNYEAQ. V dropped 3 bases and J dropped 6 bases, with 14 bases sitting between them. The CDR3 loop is CASSFRAGKYEKLFF. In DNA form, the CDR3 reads TGTGCCAGCAGCTTTAGGGCAGGGAAATATGAAAAACTGTTTTTT.

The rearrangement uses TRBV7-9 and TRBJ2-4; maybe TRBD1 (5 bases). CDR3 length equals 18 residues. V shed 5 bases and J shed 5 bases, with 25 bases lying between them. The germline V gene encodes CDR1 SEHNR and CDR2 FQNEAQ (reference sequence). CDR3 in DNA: TGTGCCAGCAGCCATACTTACGAAGCTGACAGATTACAAAACATTCAGTACTTC. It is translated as CASSHTYEADRLQNIQYF.

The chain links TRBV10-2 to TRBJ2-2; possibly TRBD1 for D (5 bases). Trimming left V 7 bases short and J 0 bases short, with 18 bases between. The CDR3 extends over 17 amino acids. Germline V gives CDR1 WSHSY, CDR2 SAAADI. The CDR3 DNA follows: TGCGCCAGCACTCCCGAGTGGGGCAAGCCGAACACCGGGGAGCTGTTTTTT. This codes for CASTPEWGKPNTGELFF.

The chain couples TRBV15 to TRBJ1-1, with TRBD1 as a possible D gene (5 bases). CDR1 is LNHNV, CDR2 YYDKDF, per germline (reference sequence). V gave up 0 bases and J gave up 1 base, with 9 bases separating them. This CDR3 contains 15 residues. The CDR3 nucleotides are TGTGCCACCAGCAGAGATATGGGGCGGAACACTGAAGCTTTCTTT. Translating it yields CATSRDMGRNTEAFF.

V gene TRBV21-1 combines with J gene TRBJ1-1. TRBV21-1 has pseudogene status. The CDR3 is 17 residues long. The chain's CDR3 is CASSKARGKCWNTEAFF. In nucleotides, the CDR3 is TGTGCCAGCAGCAAAGCCCGCGGGAAATGCTGGAACACTGAAGCTTTCTTT.

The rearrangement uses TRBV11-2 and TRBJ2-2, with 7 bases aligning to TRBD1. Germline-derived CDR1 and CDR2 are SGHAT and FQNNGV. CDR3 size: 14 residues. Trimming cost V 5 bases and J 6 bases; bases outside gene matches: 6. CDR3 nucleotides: TGTGCCAGCAGCAACCCCACAGGGGCCGGGGAGCTGTTTTTT. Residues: CASSNPTGAGELFF.

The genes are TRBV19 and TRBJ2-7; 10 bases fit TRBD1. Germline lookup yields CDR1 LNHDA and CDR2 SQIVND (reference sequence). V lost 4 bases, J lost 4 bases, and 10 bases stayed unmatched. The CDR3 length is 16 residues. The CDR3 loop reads CASSTRPGQGMYEQYF. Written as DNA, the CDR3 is TGTGCCAGTAGTACGAGACCGGGACAGGGGATGTACGAGCAGTACTTC.

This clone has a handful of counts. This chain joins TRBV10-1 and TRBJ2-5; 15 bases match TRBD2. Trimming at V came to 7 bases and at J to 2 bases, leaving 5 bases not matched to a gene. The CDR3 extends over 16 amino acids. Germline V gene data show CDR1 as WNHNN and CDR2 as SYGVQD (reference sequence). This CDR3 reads CASTGLAGGGQETQYF. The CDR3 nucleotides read TGCGCCAGCACGGGACTAGCGGGAGGAGGGCAAGAGACCCAGTACTTC.

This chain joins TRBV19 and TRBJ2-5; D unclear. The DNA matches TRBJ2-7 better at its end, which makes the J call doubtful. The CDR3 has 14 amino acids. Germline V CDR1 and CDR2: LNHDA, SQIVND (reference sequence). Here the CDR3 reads CASRMTSSSYEQYF. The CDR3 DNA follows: TGTGCCAGTAGGATGACATCCTCTTCCTACGAGCAGTACTTC.

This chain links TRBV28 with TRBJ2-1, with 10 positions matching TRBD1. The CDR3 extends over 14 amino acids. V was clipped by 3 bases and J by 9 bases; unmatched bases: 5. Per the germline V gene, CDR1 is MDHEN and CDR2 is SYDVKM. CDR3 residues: CASSFDRGQGEQFF. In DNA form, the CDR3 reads TGTGCCAGCAGTTTTGACAGGGGGCAAGGTGAGCAGTTCTTC.

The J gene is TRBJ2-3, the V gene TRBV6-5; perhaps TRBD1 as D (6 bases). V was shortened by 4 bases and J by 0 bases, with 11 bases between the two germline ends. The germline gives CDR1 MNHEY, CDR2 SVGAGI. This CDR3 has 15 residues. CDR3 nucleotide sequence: TGTGCCAGCAGTTCCCTCGGACAGAGCACAGATACGCAGTATTTT. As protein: CASSSLGQSTDTQYF.

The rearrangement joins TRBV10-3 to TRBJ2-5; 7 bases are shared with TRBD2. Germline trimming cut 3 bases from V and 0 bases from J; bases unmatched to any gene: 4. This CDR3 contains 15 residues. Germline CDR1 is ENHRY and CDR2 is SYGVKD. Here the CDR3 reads CAISDPTSDQETQYF. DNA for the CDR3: TGTGCCATCAGTGACCCCACTAGCGACCAAGAGACCCAGTACTTC.

The CDR3 sequence: CASNDRDYNEQFF. Here the CDR3 DNA reads TGTGCCAGCAATGACAGGGACTACAATGAGCAGTTCTTC. This sequence joins TRBV21-1 and TRBJ2-1; TRBD1, as called in the table, went unchecked against the DNA. TRBV21-1 corresponds to a pseudogene. The length of the CDR3 is 13 residues.

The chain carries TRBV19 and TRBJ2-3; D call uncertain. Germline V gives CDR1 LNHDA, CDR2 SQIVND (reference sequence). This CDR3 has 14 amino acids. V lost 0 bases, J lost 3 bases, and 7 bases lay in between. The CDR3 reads CASSIDPGTDTQYF. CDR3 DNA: TGTGCCAGTAGTATAGACCCCGGGACAGATACGCAGTATTTT. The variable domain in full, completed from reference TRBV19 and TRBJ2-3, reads DGGITQSPKYLFRKEGQNVTLSCEQNLNHDAMYWYRQDPGQGLRLIYYSQIVNDFQKGDIAEGYSVSREKKESFPLTVTSAQKNPTAFYLCASSIDPGTDTQYFGPGTRLTVL.

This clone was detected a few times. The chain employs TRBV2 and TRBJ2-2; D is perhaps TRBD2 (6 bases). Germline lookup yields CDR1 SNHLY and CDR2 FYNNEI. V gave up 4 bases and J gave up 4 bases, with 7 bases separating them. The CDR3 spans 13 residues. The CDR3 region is CASSVSGTGELFF. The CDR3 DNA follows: TGTGCCAGCAGTGTTAGCGGCACCGGGGAGCTGTTTTTT.

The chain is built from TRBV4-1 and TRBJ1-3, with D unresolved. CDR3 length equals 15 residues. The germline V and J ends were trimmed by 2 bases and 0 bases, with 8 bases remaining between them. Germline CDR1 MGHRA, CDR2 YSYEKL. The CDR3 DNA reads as TGCGCCAGCAGCCAAATTAATCTCTCTGGAAACACCATATATTTT. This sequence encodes CASSQINLSGNTIYF.

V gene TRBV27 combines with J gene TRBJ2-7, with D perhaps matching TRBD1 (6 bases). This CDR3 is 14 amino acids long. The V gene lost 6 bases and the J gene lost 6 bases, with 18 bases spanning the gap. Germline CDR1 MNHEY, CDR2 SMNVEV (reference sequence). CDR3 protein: CASSRFRDMGEQYF. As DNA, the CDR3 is TGTGCCAGCAGCCGATTCCGGGACATGGGCGAGCAGTACTTC.

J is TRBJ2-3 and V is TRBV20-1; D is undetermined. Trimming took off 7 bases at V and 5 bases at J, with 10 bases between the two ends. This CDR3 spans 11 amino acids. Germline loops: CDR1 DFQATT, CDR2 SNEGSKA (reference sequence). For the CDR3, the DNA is TGCAGTGTGGGCGTGGAAGATACGCAGTATTTT. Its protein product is CSVGVEDTQYF.

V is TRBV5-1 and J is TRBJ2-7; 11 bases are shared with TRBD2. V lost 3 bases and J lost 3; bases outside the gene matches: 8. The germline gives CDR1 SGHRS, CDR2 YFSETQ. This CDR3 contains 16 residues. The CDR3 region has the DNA TGCGCCAGCAGCTGGGGACTAGCGGAGGGGGACTACGAGCAGTACTTC. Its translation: CASSWGLAEGDYEQYF.

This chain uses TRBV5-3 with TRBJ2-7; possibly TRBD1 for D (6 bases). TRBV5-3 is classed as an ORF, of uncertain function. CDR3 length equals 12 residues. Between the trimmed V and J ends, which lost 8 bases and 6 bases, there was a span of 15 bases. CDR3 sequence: CARGAKGSEQYF. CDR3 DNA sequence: TGTGCCAGGGGGGCTAAAGGTAGCGAGCAGTACTTC.

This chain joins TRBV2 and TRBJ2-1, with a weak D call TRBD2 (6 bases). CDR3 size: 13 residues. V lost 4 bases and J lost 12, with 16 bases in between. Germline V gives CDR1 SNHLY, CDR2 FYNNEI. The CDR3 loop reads CASSVNSEGPQFF. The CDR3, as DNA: TGTGCCAGCAGTGTTAATTCGGAGGGACCGCAGTTCTTC.

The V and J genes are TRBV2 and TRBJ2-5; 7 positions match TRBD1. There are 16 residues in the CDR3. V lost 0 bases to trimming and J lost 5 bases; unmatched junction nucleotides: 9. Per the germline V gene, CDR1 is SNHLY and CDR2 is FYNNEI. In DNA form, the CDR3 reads TGTGCCAGCAGTGAAGCGCCTGGCAGGGGACAGGAGACCCAGTACTTC. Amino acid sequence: CASSEAPGRGQETQYF. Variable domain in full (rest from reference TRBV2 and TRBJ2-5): EPEVTQTPSHQVTQMGQEVILRCVPISNHLYFYWYRQILGQKVEFLVSFYNNEISEKSEIFDDQFSVERPDGSNFTLKIRSTKLEDSAMYFCASSEAPGRGQETQYFGPGTRLLVL.

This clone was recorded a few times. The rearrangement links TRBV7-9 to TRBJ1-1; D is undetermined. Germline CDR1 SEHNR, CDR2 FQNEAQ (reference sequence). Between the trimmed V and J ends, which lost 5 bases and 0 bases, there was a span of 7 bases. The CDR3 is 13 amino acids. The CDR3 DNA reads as TGTGCCAGCAGCCCCCGGCTGAACACTGAAGCTTTCTTT. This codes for CASSPRLNTEAFF.

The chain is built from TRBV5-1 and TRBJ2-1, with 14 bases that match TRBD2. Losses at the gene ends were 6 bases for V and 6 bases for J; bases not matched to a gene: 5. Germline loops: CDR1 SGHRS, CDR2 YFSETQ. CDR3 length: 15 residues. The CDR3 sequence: CASKIGTSGSNEQFF. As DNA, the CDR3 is TGCGCCAGCAAAATTGGGACTAGCGGGAGCAATGAGCAGTTCTTC.

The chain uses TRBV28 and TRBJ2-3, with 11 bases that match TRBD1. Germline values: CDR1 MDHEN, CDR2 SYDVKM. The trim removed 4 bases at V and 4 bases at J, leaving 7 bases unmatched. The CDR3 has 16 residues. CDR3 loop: CASSSSGTGGADTQYF. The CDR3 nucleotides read TGTGCCAGCAGTTCGTCCGGGACAGGGGGGGCAGATACGCAGTATTTT.